The 15 T cell receptor beta chains below were found in one sample sequenced in a study of T cells in women clearing cervical HPV infection. TCRdb keeps only in-frame clones here, not all; method: immunoSEQ multiplex PCR. In all, the sample yields around 19,000 clones. Sequenced material: blood buffy coat. These receptors were collected from a woman aged 18 to 69 with a cervical HPV16 infection that either progressed to CIN3+ or cleared (not recorded which).

With regard to this clone: The sequenced fragment ends 3 residues before the CDR3 boundary, so the rest is inferred from the germline J gene. The chain is built from TRBV7-2 and TRBJ2-7, with a weak D call TRBD1 (6 bases). This CDR3 is 17 amino acids long. Germline values: CDR1 SGHTA, CDR2 FQGNSA. V was pared by 0 bases and J by 3 bases, with 18 bases between. CDR3 DNA (partial): TGTGCCAGCAGCTTAGCGGTTGGGGGCTACGCTAACTACGAG. Residues: CASSLAVGGYANYE. The whole CDR3 protein reads CASSLAVGGYANYEQYF.

Remarks on this clone: The read ends 3 residues shy of where the CDR3 ends; the end is completed using the germline J gene. The V gene is TRBV7-9, the J gene TRBJ1-1; perhaps TRBD1 as D (6 bases). The CDR3 runs 14 residues. CDR1 and CDR2 from the germline V gene are SEHNR and FQNEAQ (reference sequence). CDR3 amino acids: CASSLVTGNNEAFF. CDR3 DNA, as far as it was read: TGTGCCAGCAGCTTAGTTACAGGGAATAATGAG.

Concerning this clone: With the read ending 3 residues before the CDR3 end, the germline J gene is used to fill in that end. This chain uses TRBV7-9 with TRBJ1-1; perhaps TRBD1 as D (5 bases). CDR1 and CDR2 from the germline V gene are SEHNR and FQNEAQ (reference sequence). The CDR3 spans 14 residues. The CDR3 bases that were read are TGTGCCAGCAGCTTGTTAGTACAGGTGGAGACA. This translates into CASSLLVQVET. The whole CDR3 reads CASSLLVQVETAFF.

The CDR3 here is CASSSRAGGSEAFF. Incomplete CDR3 DNA: TGTGCCAGCAGCTCCCGAGCGGGAGGATCCGAG. The rearrangement uses TRBV7-9 and TRBJ1-1; D ambiguous. Read data end 3 residues before the CDR3 end; the end is taken from the germline J gene. Looked up from germline, CDR1 is SEHNR and CDR2 is FQNEAQ (reference sequence). CDR3 length equals 14 residues.

Regarding this clone: Its ends do not fully match the called genes, so a read error is possible. The CDR3 end falls 3 residues outside the read, so it is completed with the germline J gene. Other DNA sequences within the sample encode an identical CDR3. The chain uses TRBV18 and TRBJ1-3, with 7 bases lining up with TRBD1. Germline assignment: CDR1 KGHSH and CDR2 LQKENI. The CDR3 sequence is 15 residues long. The covered CDR3 bases are TGTGCCAGCTCACCTTCAACAGGGGTGGTAAACACG. It codes for CASSPSTGVVNT. The CDR3 reads in full as CASSPSTGVVNTIYF.

Concerning this clone: The read terminates 3 residues ahead of where the CDR3 ends, so the germline J gene completes it. The V call is TRBV19, the J call TRBJ2-3; maybe TRBD1 (6 bases). Germline loops: CDR1 LNHDA, CDR2 SQIVND (reference sequence). The CDR3 has 14 amino acids. The CDR3 sequence: CASTPGGGGQPQYF. CDR3 DNA, as far as it was read: TGTGCCAGTACCCCCGGTGGAGGCGGACAGCCG.

Details on this clone: The observed sequence ends 3 residues before the CDR3 terminus, with the missing tail filled in from the germline J gene. This chain joins TRBV20-1 and TRBJ2-5; the D gene is possibly TRBD1 (6 bases). The CDR3 totals 15 residues. Germline values: CDR1 DFQATT, CDR2 SNEGSKA (reference sequence). Trimming stripped 2 bases from V and 2 bases from J, with 15 bases between. The part of the CDR3 DNA that was read is TGCAGTGCTAGAACAAGACAGGCGCTTCAAGAGACC. Protein: CSARTRQALQET. The CDR3 in full is CSARTRQALQETQYF.

Comments on this clone: The read comes to an end 3 residues before the CDR3 does, leaving the germline J gene to fill in the end. This chain joins TRBV24-1 and TRBJ2-1, with unresolved D. Trimming shortened V by 1 base and J by 9 bases, and 6 bases separated the two germline ends. Germline CDR1 KGHDR, CDR2 SFDVKD. The CDR3 is made up of 12 amino acids. The CDR3 sequence: CATSDLLSEQFF. CDR3 bases read: TGTGCCACCAGTGATTTACTAAGTGAG.

Notes on this clone: The DNA ends 3 residues before the CDR3 does, and the rest of the CDR3 is filled in from the germline J gene. The V and J genes are TRBV6-2 or TRBV6-3 and TRBJ2-4; TRBD2 is a possible D gene (5 bases). The CDR3 runs to 16 residues. CDR1 is MNHEY, CDR2 SVGEGT, per germline. The chain's CDR3 is CASSLYLDSLSSIQYF. The CDR3 bases that were read are TGTGCCAGCAGTTTGTACCTGGACTCCCTTTCCTCGATT.

Of note for this clone: The CDR3 end is not reached by the read, which stops 3 residues before it; the germline J gene fills it in. V is TRBV7-3 and J is TRBJ2-1; TRBD1 matches 9 bases. This CDR3 comprises 15 residues. CDR1 SGHTA and CDR2 FQGTGA come from the germline V gene. V dropped 6 bases and J dropped 1; count of bases not matched to a gene: 4. CDR3 DNA (partial): TGTGCCAGCAGGAGGACAGGGGATTCCTACAATGAG. This sequence encodes CASRRTGDSYNE. The CDR3 as a whole reads CASRRTGDSYNEQFF. Full variable domain (outside the CDR3, taken from reference TRBV7-3 and TRBJ2-1): GAGVSQTPSNKVTEKGKYVELRCDPISGHTALYWYRQSLGQGPEFLIYFQGTGAADDSGLPNDRFFAVRPEGSVSTLKIQRTERGDSAVYLCASRRTGDSYNEQFFGPGTRLTVL.

As regards this clone: The read ends 3 residues early relative to the CDR3; the germline J gene fills the gap. This chain uses TRBV19 with TRBJ2-4; 9 bases are shared with TRBD1. CDR3 size: 20 residues. Per germline, CDR1 LNHDA and CDR2 SQIVND (reference sequence). Partial CDR3 DNA: TGTGCCAGTATTGCCGTCGACAGGGGGTTCCATTCCACCCTTAACTATGGT. The encoded protein is CASIAVDRGFHSTLNYG. The CDR3 reads in full as CASIAVDRGFHSTLNYGQYF. Based on the CDR3 plus reference TRBV19 and TRBJ2-4, the full variable domain is DGGITQSPKYLFRKEGQNVTLSCEQNLNHDAMYWYRQDPGQGLRLIYYSQIVNDFQKGDIAEGYSVSREKKESFPLTVTSAQKNPTAFYLCASIAVDRGFHSTLNYGQYFGAGTRLSVL.

Regarding this clone: Read data end 3 residues before the CDR3 end; the end is taken from the germline J gene. The chain combines TRBV2 with TRBJ1-6, with 7 nucleotides matching TRBD1. The CDR3 length is 17 residues. V lost 5 bases, J lost 0 bases, and 7 bases stayed unmatched. Per germline, CDR1 SNHLY and CDR2 FYNNEI. The CDR3 DNA, read in part, is TGTGCCAGCAGTTCGCTGACAGGGAGCTCCTATAATTCACCC. Protein: CASSSLTGSSYNSP. The whole CDR3 protein reads CASSSLTGSSYNSPLHF. The full variable domain, rest sourced from reference TRBV2 and TRBJ1-6, is EPEVTQTPSHQVTQMGQEVILRCVPISNHLYFYWYRQILGQKVEFLVSFYNNEISEKSEIFDDQFSVERPDGSNFTLKIRSTKLEDSAMYFCASSSLTGSSYNSPLHFGNGTRLTVT.

In regard to this clone: The junction shows a germline mismatch at one end, possibly a read error. The read stops 3 residues short of the end of the CDR3; the missing end is completed from the germline J gene. Additional DNA sequences in this sample encode the identical CDR3. The chain recombines TRBV5-4 with TRBJ1-3; 8 positions agree with TRBD1. Germline CDR1 reads SGHNT; CDR2 reads YYREEE (reference sequence). The CDR3 has 14 residues. CDR3 DNA (partial): TGTGCCACCAGCCAAGGGACAGGTGGAAACACC. Translating it yields CATSQGTGGNT. The entire CDR3 sequence reads CATSQGTGGNTIYF.

Worth noting for this clone: The CDR3 extends 3 residues past the end of the read, so its final part is completed from the germline J gene. The rearrangement links TRBV19 to TRBJ1-2; D perhaps matches TRBD1 (5 bases). This CDR3 has 14 residues. CDR1 LNHDA and CDR2 SQIVND come from the germline V gene (reference sequence). CDR3 DNA, as far as it was read: TGTGCCACACCCCCTAGGGGCGAGTCAGATACC. Translation: CATPPRGESDT. The entire CDR3 reads CATPPRGESDTYTF.

As for this clone: The DNA ends 3 residues before the CDR3 does, and the rest of the CDR3 is filled in from the germline J gene. The J gene is TRBJ1-2, the V gene TRBV6-2 or TRBV6-3; 7 nucleotides align to TRBD1. Germline-derived CDR1 and CDR2 are MNHEY and SVGEGT. The CDR3 has 15 amino acids. The V and J ends lost 6 bases and 2 bases, in that order; junction bases with no gene match: 9. The CDR3 reads CASSLKQGTNYGYTF. The sequenced CDR3 bases are TGTGCCAGCAGCCTAAAACAGGGGACCAACTATGGC.